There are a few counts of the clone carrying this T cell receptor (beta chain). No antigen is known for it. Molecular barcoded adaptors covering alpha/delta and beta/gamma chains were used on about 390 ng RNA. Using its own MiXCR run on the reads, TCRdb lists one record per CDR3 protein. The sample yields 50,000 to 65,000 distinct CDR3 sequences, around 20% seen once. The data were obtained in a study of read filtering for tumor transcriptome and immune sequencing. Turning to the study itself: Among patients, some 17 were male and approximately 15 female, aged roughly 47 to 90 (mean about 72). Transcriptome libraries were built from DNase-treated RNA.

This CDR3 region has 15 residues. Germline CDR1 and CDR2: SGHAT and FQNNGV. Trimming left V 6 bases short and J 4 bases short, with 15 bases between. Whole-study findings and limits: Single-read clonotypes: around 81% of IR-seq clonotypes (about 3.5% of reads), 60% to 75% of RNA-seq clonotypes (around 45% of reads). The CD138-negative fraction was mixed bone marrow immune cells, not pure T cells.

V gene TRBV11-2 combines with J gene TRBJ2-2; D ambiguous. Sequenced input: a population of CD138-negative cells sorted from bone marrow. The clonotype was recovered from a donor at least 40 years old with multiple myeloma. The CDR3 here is CASRPGPSGTGELFF. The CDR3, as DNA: TGTGCCAGCAGACCCGGGCCGTCGGGCACCGGGGAGCTGTTTTTT.